Sequencing of this T cell receptor (beta chain) was carried out in a study of identical twins. As to this clonotype: Its antigen is not identified.

Notes on the study in general: Rather than following the same donors, the conclusions depended on cross-sectional statistical analysis. Cord blood beta clonotypes present at high abundance carried fewer insertions; no such pattern appeared in memory repertoires.

The donor group consisted entirely of healthy Caucasians. TCRdb passed the 5' RACE reads through MiXCR, listing each CDR3 protein once. The data contain 1.5 million to 2 million distinct CDR3 sequences, around a third of them singletons. CDR3 length equals 14 residues. V was pared by 5 bases and J by 7 bases, with 14 bases between. Germline CDR1 reads MNHNY; CDR2 reads SVGAGI (reference sequence). The TCR was taken from a newborn girl in good health. This sequence joins TRBV6-6 and TRBJ1-4; maybe TRBD1 (6 bases). The specimen sequenced was cord blood. DNA for the CDR3: TGTGCCAGCAGTACCTACAGGGCCCCTGAAAAACTGTTTTTT. Translation gives CASSTYRAPEKLFF.